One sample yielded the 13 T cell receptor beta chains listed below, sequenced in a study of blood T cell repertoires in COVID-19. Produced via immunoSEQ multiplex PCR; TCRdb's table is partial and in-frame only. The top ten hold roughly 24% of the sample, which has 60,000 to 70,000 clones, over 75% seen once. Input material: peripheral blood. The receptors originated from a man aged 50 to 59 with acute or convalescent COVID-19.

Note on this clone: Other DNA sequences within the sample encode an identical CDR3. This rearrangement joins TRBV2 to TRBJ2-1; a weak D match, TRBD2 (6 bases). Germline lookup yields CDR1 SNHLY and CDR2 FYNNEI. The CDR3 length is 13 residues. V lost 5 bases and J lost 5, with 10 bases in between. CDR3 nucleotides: TGTGCCAGCAGTCGGGGAGGAAACAATGAGCAGTTCTTC. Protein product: CASSRGGNNEQFF.

The CDR3 DNA reads TGTGCCATCTCCTCTGGGGCCCAGGTCAACGTCCTGACTTTC. Its protein is CAISSGAQVNVLTF. The V and J genes are TRBV10-3 and TRBJ2-6, with D possibly being TRBD1 (5 bases). The length of the CDR3 is 14 residues. CDR1 is ENHRY and CDR2 is SYGVKD in the germline V gene. Trimming took off 8 bases at V and 9 bases at J, with 17 bases between the two ends.

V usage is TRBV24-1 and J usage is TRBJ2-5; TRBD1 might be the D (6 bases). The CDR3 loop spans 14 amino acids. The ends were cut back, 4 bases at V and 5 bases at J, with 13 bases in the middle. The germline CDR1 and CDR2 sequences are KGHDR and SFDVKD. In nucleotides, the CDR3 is TGTGCCACCAGTGACGAGGGGGTCGGGGAGACCCAGTACTTC. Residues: CATSDEGVGETQYF.

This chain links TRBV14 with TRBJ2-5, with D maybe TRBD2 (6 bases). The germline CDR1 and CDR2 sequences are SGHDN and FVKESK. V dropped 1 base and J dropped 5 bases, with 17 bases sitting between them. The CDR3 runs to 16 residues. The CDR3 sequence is CASSQGAGGAGETQYF. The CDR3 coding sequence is TGTGCCAGCAGCCAAGGGGCTGGCGGGGCGGGGGAGACCCAGTACTTC.

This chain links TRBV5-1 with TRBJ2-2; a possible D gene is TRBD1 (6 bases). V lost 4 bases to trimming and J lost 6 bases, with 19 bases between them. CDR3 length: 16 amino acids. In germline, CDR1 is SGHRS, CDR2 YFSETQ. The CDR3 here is CASSPGTMSDAGELFF. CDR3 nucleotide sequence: TGCGCCAGCAGCCCGGGGACAATGAGTGATGCCGGGGAGCTGTTTTTT.

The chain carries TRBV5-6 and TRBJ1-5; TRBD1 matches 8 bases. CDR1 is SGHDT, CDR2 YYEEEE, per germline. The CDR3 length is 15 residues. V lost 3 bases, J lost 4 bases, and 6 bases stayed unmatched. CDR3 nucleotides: TGTGCCAGCAGCTCGGGACAGGCGAGAAATCAGCCCCAGCATTTT. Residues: CASSSGQARNQPQHF.

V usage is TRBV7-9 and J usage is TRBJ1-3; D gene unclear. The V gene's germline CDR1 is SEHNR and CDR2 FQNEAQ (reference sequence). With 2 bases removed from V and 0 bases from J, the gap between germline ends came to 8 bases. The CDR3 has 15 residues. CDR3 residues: CASSLSRGSGNTIYF. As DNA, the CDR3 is TGTGCCAGCAGCTTATCGCGGGGCTCTGGAAACACCATATATTTT.

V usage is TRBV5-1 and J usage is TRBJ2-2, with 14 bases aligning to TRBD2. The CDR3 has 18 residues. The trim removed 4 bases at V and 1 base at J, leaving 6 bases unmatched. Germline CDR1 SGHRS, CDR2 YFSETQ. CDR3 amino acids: CASSPGLAGGGNTGELFF. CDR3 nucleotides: TGCGCCAGCAGCCCCGGACTAGCGGGGGGCGGGAACACCGGGGAGCTGTTTTTT.

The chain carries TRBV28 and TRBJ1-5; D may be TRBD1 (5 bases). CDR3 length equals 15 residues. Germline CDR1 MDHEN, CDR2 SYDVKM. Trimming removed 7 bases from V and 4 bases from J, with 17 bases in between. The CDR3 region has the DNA TGTGCCAGCAATCCGCCAGGGCAGGTTAATCAGCCCCAGCATTTT. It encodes CASNPPGQVNQPQHF.

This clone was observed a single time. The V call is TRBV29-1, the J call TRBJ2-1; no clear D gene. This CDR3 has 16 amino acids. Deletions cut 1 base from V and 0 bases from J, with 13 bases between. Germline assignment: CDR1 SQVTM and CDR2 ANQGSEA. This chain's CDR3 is CSVEVIRLSSYNEQFF. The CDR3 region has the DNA TGCAGCGTTGAAGTTATCCGATTGAGCTCCTACAATGAGCAGTTCTTC.

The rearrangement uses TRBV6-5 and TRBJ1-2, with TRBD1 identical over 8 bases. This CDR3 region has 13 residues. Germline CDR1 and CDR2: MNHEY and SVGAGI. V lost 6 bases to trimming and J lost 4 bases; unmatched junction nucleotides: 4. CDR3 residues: CASRRTGSYGYTF. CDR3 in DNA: TGTGCCAGCAGAAGGACAGGGAGCTATGGCTACACCTTC.

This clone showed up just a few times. This CDR3 is CASSESGTGGSEQYV. The DNA for the CDR3 is TGTGCCAGCAGTGAGTCCGGGACAGGGGGCTCCGAGCAGTACGTC. The chain employs TRBV2 and TRBJ2-7; the match to TRBD1 covers 12 bases. This CDR3 is 15 amino acids long. Losses at the gene ends were 3 bases for V and 6 bases for J; bases not matched to a gene: 6. In germline, CDR1 is SNHLY, CDR2 FYNNEI.

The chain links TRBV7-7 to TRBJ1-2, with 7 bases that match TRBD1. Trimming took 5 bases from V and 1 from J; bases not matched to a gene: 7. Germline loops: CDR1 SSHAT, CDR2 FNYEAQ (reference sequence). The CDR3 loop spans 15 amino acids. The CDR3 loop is CASSLATGLNYGYTF. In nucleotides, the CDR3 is TGTGCCAGCAGCCTCGCGACAGGGCTTAACTATGGCTACACCTTC.